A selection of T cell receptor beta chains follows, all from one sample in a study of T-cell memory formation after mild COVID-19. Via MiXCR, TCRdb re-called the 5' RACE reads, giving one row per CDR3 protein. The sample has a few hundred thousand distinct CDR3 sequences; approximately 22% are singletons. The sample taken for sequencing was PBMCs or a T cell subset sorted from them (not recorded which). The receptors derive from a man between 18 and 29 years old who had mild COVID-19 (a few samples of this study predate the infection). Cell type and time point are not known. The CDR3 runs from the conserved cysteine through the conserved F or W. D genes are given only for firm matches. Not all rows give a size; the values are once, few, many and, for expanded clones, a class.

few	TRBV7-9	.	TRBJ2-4	TGTGCCAGCAGCCTAGCTGGGAAGGGGAACATTCAGTACTTC	CASSLAGKGNIQYF
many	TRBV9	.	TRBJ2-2	TGTGCCAGCAGCGTAGAGACGGAAAACACCGGGGAGCTGTTTTTT	CASSVETENTGELFF
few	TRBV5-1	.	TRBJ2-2	TGCGCCAGCAGCCTGGGGCACGTATCCGGGGAGCTGTTTTTT	CASSLGHVSGELFF
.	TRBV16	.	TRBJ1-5	TGTGCCAGCAGCCGTACCGAAAGGGGTAATCAGCCCCAGCATTTT	CASSRTERGNQPQHF
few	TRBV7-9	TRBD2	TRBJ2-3	TGTGCCAGCAGCCCACGTGGACTAGCGGGGCGCACAGATACGCAGTATTTT	CASSPRGLAGRTDTQYF
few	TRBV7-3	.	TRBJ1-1	TGTGCCAGCAGCTTACTTCCAGGGAGGACTGAAGCTTTCTTT	CASSLLPGRTEAFF
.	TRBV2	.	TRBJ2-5	TGTGCCAGCAACGACCGGGACTACCAAGAGACCCAGTACTTC	CASNDRDYQETQYF
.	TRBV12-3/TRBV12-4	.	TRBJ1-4	TGTGCCAGCACCCGTACGGGGAGGGCGAGAGAAAAACTGTTTTTT	CASTRTGRAREKLFF
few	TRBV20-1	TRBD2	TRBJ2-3	TGCAGTGCTAGGGACCACGAGCGGGGGAAACCAGATACGCAGTATTTT	CSARDHERGKPDTQYF
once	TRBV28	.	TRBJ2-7	TGTGCCAGCAGAAATAGCGCTACCTACGAGCAGTACTTC	CASRNSATYEQYF
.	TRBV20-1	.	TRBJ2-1	TGCAGTGCTTCATGGTCGGGGGTTCCCTCCAATGAGCAGTTCTTC	CSASWSGVPSNEQFF